Listed below are T cell receptor beta chains from one sample, sequenced in a study of blood T cell repertoires in COVID-19. The table came from immunoSEQ multiplex PCR; TCRdb's copy has only in-frame clones and leaves some out. The table includes approximately 200,000 clones, less than 85% detected once. Sequencing input: PBMCs or T cells enriched from blood (not recorded which). The receptors here all came from a man aged 60 to 75 who had recovered from COVID-19. Both conserved end residues are trimmed from each CDR3. Fields, in order: J gene, clone size, V gene, CDR3 protein. Clone size, where shown, is once, few, many, or a class for clones that have expanded.

j_call: TRBJ1-5; clone_size: .; v_call: TRBV29-1; cdr3_aa: SVEEGRGGDQPQH
j_call: TRBJ2-5; clone_size: .; v_call: TRBV9; cdr3_aa: ASSVSGGFYQETQY
j_call: TRBJ1-1; clone_size: .; v_call: TRBV9; cdr3_aa: ASSPEGTGTPWNTEAF
j_call: TRBJ1-5; clone_size: .; v_call: TRBV4-2; cdr3_aa: ASSQGAGHSNQPQH
j_call: TRBJ1-4; clone_size: .; v_call: TRBV7-2; cdr3_aa: ASSKTVNEKLF
j_call: TRBJ1-1; clone_size: .; v_call: TRBV3-1/TRBV3-2; cdr3_aa: ASSQVVLGEAF
j_call: TRBJ2-1; clone_size: .; v_call: TRBV19; cdr3_aa: ASTGLAVRGEQF
j_call: TRBJ2-1; clone_size: .; v_call: TRBV11-2; cdr3_aa: ASSPHQGTGEQF
j_call: TRBJ1-2; clone_size: .; v_call: TRBV2; cdr3_aa: ASNPQGALNYGYT
j_call: TRBJ2-1; clone_size: .; v_call: TRBV5-1; cdr3_aa: ASSLERDRGQYSYNEQF
j_call: TRBJ2-3; clone_size: many; v_call: TRBV29-1; cdr3_aa: SVTSSGARDTQY
j_call: TRBJ1-5; clone_size: .; v_call: TRBV12-5; cdr3_aa: ASGLVPTGNQPQH
j_call: TRBJ1-6; clone_size: .; v_call: TRBV4-3; cdr3_aa: ASSQGKGRNSPLH
j_call: TRBJ1-2; clone_size: .; v_call: TRBV5-1; cdr3_aa: ASSLVGRVDGYT
j_call: TRBJ1-5; clone_size: few; v_call: TRBV7-8; cdr3_aa: ASSLTRDSYQPQH
j_call: TRBJ1-6; clone_size: once; v_call: TRBV5-1; cdr3_aa: ASSLTHEGSPLH
j_call: TRBJ2-3; clone_size: .; v_call: TRBV2; cdr3_aa: ASSAATSGGHMY
j_call: TRBJ2-3; clone_size: .; v_call: TRBV5-1; cdr3_aa: ASSLGESDTQY
j_call: TRBJ1-2; clone_size: .; v_call: TRBV15; cdr3_aa: ATSSRGLSGQHATYGYT
j_call: TRBJ2-7; clone_size: once; v_call: TRBV5-8; cdr3_aa: ASSLVQGAGYEQY
j_call: TRBJ1-3; clone_size: .; v_call: TRBV11-2; cdr3_aa: ASSRTGAAGNTIY
j_call: TRBJ1-2; clone_size: .; v_call: TRBV29-1; cdr3_aa: SVVEGASYGYT
j_call: TRBJ1-6; clone_size: .; v_call: TRBV19; cdr3_aa: ASSIVTDNSPLH
j_call: TRBJ1-5; clone_size: .; v_call: TRBV24-1; cdr3_aa: ATSGAGYSNQPQH
j_call: TRBJ2-5; clone_size: once; v_call: TRBV2; cdr3_aa: ASSVGQTQETQY
j_call: TRBJ1-2; clone_size: .; v_call: TRBV5-4; cdr3_aa: ASSLEQNGYT
j_call: TRBJ2-7; clone_size: .; v_call: TRBV6-2/TRBV6-3; cdr3_aa: ASSYNSYEQY
j_call: TRBJ1-2; clone_size: .; v_call: TRBV5-5; cdr3_aa: ASSLLSANYGYT
j_call: TRBJ2-2; clone_size: .; v_call: TRBV7-8; cdr3_aa: ASKERGTLTGELF
j_call: TRBJ1-4; clone_size: .; v_call: TRBV6-5; cdr3_aa: ASTRTATNEKLF
j_call: TRBJ2-1; clone_size: .; v_call: TRBV4-2; cdr3_aa: ASSQKGGGNNEQF
j_call: TRBJ1-2; clone_size: .; v_call: TRBV9; cdr3_aa: ASSQGGGHLYGYT
j_call: TRBJ2-3; clone_size: .; v_call: TRBV29-1; cdr3_aa: SAMGSSGESTDTQY
j_call: TRBJ1-5; clone_size: few; v_call: TRBV19; cdr3_aa: ASSTTGLGNQPQH
j_call: TRBJ1-2; clone_size: .; v_call: TRBV25-1; cdr3_aa: ASSAPAGWHGYT
j_call: TRBJ2-7; clone_size: .; v_call: TRBV6-6; cdr3_aa: ASTLTGRYEQY
j_call: TRBJ2-5; clone_size: once; v_call: TRBV18; cdr3_aa: ASSPSYQETQY
j_call: TRBJ1-1; clone_size: .; v_call: TRBV14; cdr3_aa: ASSLTGTGVTEAF
j_call: TRBJ2-7; clone_size: few; v_call: TRBV6-5; cdr3_aa: ASKGRGRYEQY
j_call: TRBJ2-4; clone_size: .; v_call: TRBV5-1; cdr3_aa: ASSLALTGERDIQY
j_call: TRBJ2-1; clone_size: .; v_call: TRBV6-5; cdr3_aa: ASRVTSGGNEQF
j_call: TRBJ2-3; clone_size: .; v_call: TRBV5-1; cdr3_aa: ASSLEDLAAVDTQY
j_call: TRBJ2-3; clone_size: .; v_call: TRBV4-1; cdr3_aa: ASSRGLAGTDTQY
j_call: TRBJ2-7; clone_size: .; v_call: TRBV25-1; cdr3_aa: ASSELGSGGGEQY